The 3 T cell receptor beta chains in this list originate from one sample, sequenced in a study of T cell changes during pregnancy in multiple sclerosis. Assay: immunoSEQ multiplex PCR; the TCRdb copy retains only in-frame clones and omits some. The table includes 44,000 or so clones, more than 70% detected once. The starting material was CD8+ T cells from peripheral blood mononuclear cells, obtained after pregnancy. Receptor source: a female donor in good health, enrolled as a control in a pregnancy study.

The V gene is TRBV6-5, the J gene TRBJ2-2, with TRBD2 identical over 7 bases. CDR1 and CDR2 (germline): MNHEY, SVGAGI. V lost 0 bases to trimming and J lost 7 bases; unmatched junction nucleotides: 8. The CDR3 covers 16 residues. CDR3 loop: CASSYSPGTTNGELFF. CDR3 coding DNA: TGTGCCAGCAGTTACTCCCCCGGGACTACTAACGGGGAGCTGTTTTTT.

This rearrangement joins TRBV4-2 to TRBJ2-1; the D gene is possibly TRBD2 (6 bases). Trimming removed 8 bases from V and 7 bases from J, with 15 bases in between. Germline V gene data show CDR1 as LGHNA and CDR2 as YNFKEQ. CDR3 length: 13 amino acids. CDR3 sequence reads: CASAAGWDNEQFF. CDR3 nucleotides: TGTGCCAGCGCCGCGGGGTGGGATAATGAGCAGTTCTTC.

The chain carries TRBV7-9 and TRBJ1-1, with 7 bases fitting TRBD1. With V trimmed by 6 bases and J by 5 bases, 12 bases remained unmatched. Looked up from germline, CDR1 is SEHNR and CDR2 is FQNEAQ (reference sequence). The CDR3 runs 15 residues. CDR3 amino acids: CASRTTTGLETEAFF. DNA for the CDR3: TGTGCCAGCAGGACTACGACAGGGCTAGAGACTGAAGCTTTCTTT.